Reported below is one T cell receptor (beta chain). Antigen specificity is unknown. At one end the junction does not follow the germline gene, possibly because of a read error. The CDR3 spans 15 residues. Germline V gives CDR1 MNHNS, CDR2 SASEGT. The record originates from a study of cytomegalovirus exposure and HLA in healthy donors. General study findings and limits: Presence/absence analyses supposed approximately even sequencing depth among donors. TCR beta chains associated with HLA were, in a later analysis, more clonally expanded than equally common others. Among TCR sequences, most were rare, though some public TCRs appeared in many donors.

The study ran its PCR with 60 Vbeta and 13 Jbeta primers. Assay used: immunoSEQ multiplex PCR; TCRdb lists only in-frame clones, some missing. Of about 150,000 clones in the sample, over 75% were seen once. The source material was PBMCs. The chain is built from TRBV6-1 and TRBJ2-3; 10 bases map to TRBD2. This TCR was sampled from a man between 25 and 39 years old in good health and CMV-seropositive. The CDR3 bases are TGTGCCAGCAGTCAAGCGGGAGGGCTCAGAGATACGCAGTATTTT. It encodes CASSQAGGLRDTQYF.